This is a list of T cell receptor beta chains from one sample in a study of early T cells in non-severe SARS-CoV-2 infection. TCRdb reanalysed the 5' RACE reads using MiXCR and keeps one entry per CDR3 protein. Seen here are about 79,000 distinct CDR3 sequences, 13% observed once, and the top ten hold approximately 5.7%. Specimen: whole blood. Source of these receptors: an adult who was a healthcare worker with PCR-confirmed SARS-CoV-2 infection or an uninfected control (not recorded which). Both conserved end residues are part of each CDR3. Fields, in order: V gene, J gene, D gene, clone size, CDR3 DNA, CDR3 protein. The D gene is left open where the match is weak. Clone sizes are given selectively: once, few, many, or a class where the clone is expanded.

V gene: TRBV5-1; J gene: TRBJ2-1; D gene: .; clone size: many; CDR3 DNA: TGCGCCAGCAGTACTTCTGGGGTCAATGAGCAGTTCTTC; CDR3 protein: CASSTSGVNEQFF
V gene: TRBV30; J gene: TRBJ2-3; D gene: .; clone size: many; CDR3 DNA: TGTGCCTGGAGTCCGAGAGACATCAGCACAGATACGCAGTATTTT; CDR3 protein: CAWSPRDISTDTQYF
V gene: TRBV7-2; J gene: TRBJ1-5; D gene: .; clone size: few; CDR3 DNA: TGTGCCAGCAGAGGGGACAATCAGCCCCAGCATTTT; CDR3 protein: CASRGDNQPQHF
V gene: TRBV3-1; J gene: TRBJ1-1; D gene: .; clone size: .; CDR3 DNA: TGTGCCAGCAGCCCCGGGTCCCACACTGAAGCTTTCTTT; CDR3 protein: CASSPGSHTEAFF
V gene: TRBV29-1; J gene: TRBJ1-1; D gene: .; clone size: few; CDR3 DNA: TGCAGCGTTGTAGGGGACACTGAAGCTTCCTTT; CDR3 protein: CSVVGDTEASF
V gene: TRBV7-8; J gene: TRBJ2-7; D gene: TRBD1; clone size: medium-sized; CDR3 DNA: TGTGCCAGCAGCGTAGGACAGGCCTACGAGCAGTACTTC; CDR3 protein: CASSVGQAYEQYF
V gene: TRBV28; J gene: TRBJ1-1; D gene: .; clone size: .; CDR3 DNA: TGTGCCAGCAGTTTACTAGGTACGGCTGAAGCTTTCTTT; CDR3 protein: CASSLLGTAEAFF
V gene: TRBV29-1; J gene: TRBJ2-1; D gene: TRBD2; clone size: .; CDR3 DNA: TGCAGCACCTGGACTAGCGGTAATTATGAGCAGTTCTTC; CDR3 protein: CSTWTSGNYEQFF
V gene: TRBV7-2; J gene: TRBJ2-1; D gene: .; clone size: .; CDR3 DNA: TGTGCCAGCAGCCCCGGTACGGATGAGCAGTTCTTC; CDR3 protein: CASSPGTDEQFF
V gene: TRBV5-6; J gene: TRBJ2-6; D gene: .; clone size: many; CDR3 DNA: TGTGCCAGCAGCCCAAGCGCAGGTGTCAATTCTGGGGCCAACGTCCTGACTTTC; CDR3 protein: CASSPSAGVNSGANVLTF
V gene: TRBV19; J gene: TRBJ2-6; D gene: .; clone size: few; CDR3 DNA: TGTGCCAGTAGTATAGGTCGTCTCTCTGGGGCCAACGTCCTGACTTTC; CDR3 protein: CASSIGRLSGANVLTF
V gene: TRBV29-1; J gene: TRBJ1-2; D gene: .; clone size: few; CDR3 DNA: TGCAGCGTTGAGGTGTCCTCGGGCTATGGCTACACCTTC; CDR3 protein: CSVEVSSGYGYTF
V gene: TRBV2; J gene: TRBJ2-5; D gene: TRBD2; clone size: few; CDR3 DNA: TGTGCCAGCAGTGAAGCGTGGACTAGGTTCTGGGAGACCCAGTACTTC; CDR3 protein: CASSEAWTRFWETQYF
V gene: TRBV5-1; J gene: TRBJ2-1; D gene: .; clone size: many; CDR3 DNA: TGCGCCAGCAGCTTACGCGCGACTAGCTCCTACAATGAGCAGTTCTTC; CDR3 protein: CASSLRATSSYNEQFF
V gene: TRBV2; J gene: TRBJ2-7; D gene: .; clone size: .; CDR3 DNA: TGTGCCAGCAGTGATAACCTCGACTACGAGCAGTACTTC; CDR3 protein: CASSDNLDYEQYF
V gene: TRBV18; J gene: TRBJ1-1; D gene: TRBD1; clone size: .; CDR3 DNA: TGTGCCAGCTCACTGCACAGGGGGTTGAACACTGAAGCTTTCTTT; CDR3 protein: CASSLHRGLNTEAFF
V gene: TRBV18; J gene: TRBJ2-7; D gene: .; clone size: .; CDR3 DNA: TGTGCCAGCTCACCAAAGGTCGAGCAGTACTTC; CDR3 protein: CASSPKVEQYF
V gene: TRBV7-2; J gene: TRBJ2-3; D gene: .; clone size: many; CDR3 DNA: TGTGCCAGCAGCCCCACGGGGCGGGGCCTTTCAATGAGAACGCAGTATTTT; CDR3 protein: CASSPTGRGLSMRTQYF
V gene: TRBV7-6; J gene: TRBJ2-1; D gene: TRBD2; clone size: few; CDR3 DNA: TGTGCCAGCAGCCCTGGACGAAGGACTAGCGGGACCCCCTATGAGCAGTTCTTC; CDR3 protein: CASSPGRRTSGTPYEQFF
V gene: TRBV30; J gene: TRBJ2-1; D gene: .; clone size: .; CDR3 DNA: TGTGCCTGGTCTTGGGCAGGTGAGCAGTTCTTC; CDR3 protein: CAWSWAGEQFF
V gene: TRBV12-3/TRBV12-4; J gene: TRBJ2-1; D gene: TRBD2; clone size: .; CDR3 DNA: TGTGCCAGCAGTTTACGGATCCTAGCGGGAGTTAAGAATGAGCAGTTCTTC; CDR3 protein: CASSLRILAGVKNEQFF
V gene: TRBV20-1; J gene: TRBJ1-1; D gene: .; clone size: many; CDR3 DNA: TGCAGTGCGCGAAACACTGAAGCTTTCTTT; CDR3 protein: CSARNTEAFF
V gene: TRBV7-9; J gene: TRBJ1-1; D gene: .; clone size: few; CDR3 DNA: TGTGCCAGCAGCTCCACCAGGGGAAGTACTGAAGCTTTCTTT; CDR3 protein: CASSSTRGSTEAFF
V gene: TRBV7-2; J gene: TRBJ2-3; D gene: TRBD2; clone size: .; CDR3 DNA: TGTGCCAGCAGCACCCGACTAGCTAGTCCAGATACGCAGTATTTT; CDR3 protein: CASSTRLASPDTQYF
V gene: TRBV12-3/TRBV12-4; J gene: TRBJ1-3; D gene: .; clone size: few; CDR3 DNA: TGTGCCAGCAGTTTACCAGGGTTCTCGGGAAACACCATATATTTT; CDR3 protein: CASSLPGFSGNTIYF
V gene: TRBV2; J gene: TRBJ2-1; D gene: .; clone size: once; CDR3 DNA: TGTGCCAGCACCCTAGAGTCCCACAATGAGCAGTTCTTC; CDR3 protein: CASTLESHNEQFF
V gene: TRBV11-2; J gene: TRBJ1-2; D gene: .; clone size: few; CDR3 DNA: TGTGCCAGCAGTTATACAGGGTTACCTAACTATGGCTACACCTTC; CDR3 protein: CASSYTGLPNYGYTF
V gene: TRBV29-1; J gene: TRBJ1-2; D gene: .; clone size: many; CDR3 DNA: TGCAGCGTTGATGTTCAGGGCCTCTATGGCTACACCTTC; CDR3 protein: CSVDVQGLYGYTF
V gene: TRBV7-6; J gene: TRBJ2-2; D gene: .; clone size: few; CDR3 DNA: TGTGCCAGCAGCTTAGGTCCCGGGGGACAGAACACCGGGGAGCTGTTTTTT; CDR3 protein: CASSLGPGGQNTGELFF
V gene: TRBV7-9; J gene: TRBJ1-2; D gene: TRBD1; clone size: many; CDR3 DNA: TGTGCCAGCAGCTCGAATACAGGGGTAATTGGCTACACCTTC; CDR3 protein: CASSSNTGVIGYTF
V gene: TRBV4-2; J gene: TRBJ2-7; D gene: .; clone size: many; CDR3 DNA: TGTGCCAGCAGACAGGCAGGGGCGGACAACTACGAGCAGTACTTC; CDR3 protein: CASRQAGADNYEQYF
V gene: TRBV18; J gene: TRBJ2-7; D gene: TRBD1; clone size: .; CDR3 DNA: TGTGCCAGCTCACCGCCGACAGGGTCCTACGAGCAGTACTTC; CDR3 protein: CASSPPTGSYEQYF
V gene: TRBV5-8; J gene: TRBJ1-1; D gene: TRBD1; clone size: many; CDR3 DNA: TGTGCCAGCAGCAAGACAGGGTTCTTGGACACTGAAGCTTTCTTT; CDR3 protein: CASSKTGFLDTEAFF
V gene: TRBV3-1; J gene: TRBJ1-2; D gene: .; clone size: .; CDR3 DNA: TGTGCCAGCAGCCGGGACACCTCGACCTATGGCTACACCTTC; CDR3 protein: CASSRDTSTYGYTF
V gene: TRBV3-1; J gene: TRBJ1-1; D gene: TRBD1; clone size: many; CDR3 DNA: TGTGCCAGCAGCCAAGACCATCCCTATACAGGGGGAGGGACTGAAGCTTTCTTT; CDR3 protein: CASSQDHPYTGGGTEAFF
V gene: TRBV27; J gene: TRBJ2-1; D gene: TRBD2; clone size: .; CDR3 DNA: TGTGCCAGCAGTTACGGGAGGGAGTACAATGAGCAGTTCTTC; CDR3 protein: CASSYGREYNEQFF
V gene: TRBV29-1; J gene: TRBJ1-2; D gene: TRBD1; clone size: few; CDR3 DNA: TGCAGCGTAGGGGGACAGGCGTCTGGCTACACCTTC; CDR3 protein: CSVGGQASGYTF
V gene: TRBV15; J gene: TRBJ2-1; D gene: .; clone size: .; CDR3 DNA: TGTGCCACCAGCAGAGAGCGGGGCAATGAGCAGTTCTTC; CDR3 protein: CATSRERGNEQFF
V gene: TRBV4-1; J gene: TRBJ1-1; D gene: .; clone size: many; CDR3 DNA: TGCGCCAGCAGCCATCGTACACTCCAAGTGCGGGAAGCTTTCTTT; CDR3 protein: CASSHRTLQVREAFF
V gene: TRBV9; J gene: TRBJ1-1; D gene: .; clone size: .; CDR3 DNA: TGTGCCAGCAGCGTAGGCGGGGGCCAGGGCACTGAAGCTTTCTTT; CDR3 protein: CASSVGGGQGTEAFF
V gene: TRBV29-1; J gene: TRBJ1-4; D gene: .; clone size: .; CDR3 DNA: TGCAGCACCCACAGTCCTGAAAATGAAAAACTGTTTTTT; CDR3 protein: CSTHSPENEKLFF
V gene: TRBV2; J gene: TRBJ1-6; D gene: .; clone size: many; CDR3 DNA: TGTGCCAGTCGCGTGGCAGTTAATTCACCCCTCCACTTT; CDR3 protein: CASRVAVNSPLHF
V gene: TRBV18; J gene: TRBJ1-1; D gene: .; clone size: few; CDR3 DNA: TGTGCCAGCTCACCCCAGGGACGGATGAACACTGAAGCTTTCTTT; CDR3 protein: CASSPQGRMNTEAFF
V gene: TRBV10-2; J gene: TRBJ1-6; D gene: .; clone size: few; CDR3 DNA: TGCGCCAGCAGTGATCAGGGAGGCTCCTATAATTCACCCCTCCACTTT; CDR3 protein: CASSDQGGSYNSPLHF
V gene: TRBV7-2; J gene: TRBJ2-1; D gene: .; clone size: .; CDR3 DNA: TGTGCCAGCAGCTTAGCATTATCGAGCAATGAGCAGTTCTTC; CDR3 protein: CASSLALSSNEQFF
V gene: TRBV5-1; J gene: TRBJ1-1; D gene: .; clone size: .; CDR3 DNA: TGCGCCAGCAGCTTTGAAGGGGCTTGGTCTGAAGCTTTCTTT; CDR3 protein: CASSFEGAWSEAFF
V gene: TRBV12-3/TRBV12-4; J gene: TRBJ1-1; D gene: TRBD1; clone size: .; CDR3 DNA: TGTGCCAGCCGAGGGACAGGGGAAGCTTTCTTT; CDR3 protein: CASRGTGEAFF
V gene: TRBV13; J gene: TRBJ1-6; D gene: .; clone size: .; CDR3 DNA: TGTGCCAGCATTTCGGGGGGCCAGGGGTCACCCCTCCACTTT; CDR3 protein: CASISGGQGSPLHF
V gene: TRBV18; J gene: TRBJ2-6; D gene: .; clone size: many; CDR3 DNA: TGTGCCAGCTCATCGGGACTTCCCTTTGGCCCTGGGGCCAACGTCCTGACTTTC; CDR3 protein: CASSSGLPFGPGANVLTF
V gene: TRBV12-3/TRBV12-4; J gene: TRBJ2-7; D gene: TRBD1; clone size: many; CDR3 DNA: TGTGCCAGCAGTCACGGGACAGGGCCTTACGAGCAGTACTTC; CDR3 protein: CASSHGTGPYEQYF
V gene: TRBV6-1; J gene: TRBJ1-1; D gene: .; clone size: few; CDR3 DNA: TGTGCCAGCAGCAGGGAATCCACTGAAGCTTTCTTT; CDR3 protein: CASSRESTEAFF
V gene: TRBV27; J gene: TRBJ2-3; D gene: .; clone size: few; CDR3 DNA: TGTGCCAGCAGTACCAGGGTGTTCACAGATACGCAGTATTTT; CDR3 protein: CASSTRVFTDTQYF